What follows are 25 T cell receptor beta chains derived from one specimen sequenced in a study of T cells in Graves' hyperthyroidism and ophthalmopathy. The source material, RNA transcripts, was used to amplify TCR beta CDR3 regions. First-round RT-PCR targeting the TCR CDR3 was performed with the HTBI primer set. MiXCR was run by TCRdb on the multiplex PCR reads, yielding one entry per CDR3 protein. The sample includes hundreds of thousands of distinct CDR3 sequences, about a fifth of them seen just once. Source material: blood. The receptors shown here come from a man aged 25 to 45 with Graves' ophthalmopathy.

This clonotype was picked up many times. The V and J genes are TRBV7-8 and TRBJ2-1; possibly TRBD2 for D (6 bases). CDR1 is SGHVS and CDR2 is FQNEAQ in the germline V gene. The CDR3 extends over 17 amino acids. V gave up 5 bases and J gave up 5 bases, with 22 bases separating them. In DNA, the CDR3 is TGTGCCAGCAGCGATCGGGACTCCAAACCCGGCCACAATGAGCAGTTCTTC. The encoded protein is CASSDRDSKPGHNEQFF.

This sequence joins TRBV19 and TRBJ1-1; D unresolved. Germline loops: CDR1 LNHDA, CDR2 SQIVND (reference sequence). V was cut by 3 bases and J by 0 bases, with 8 bases left in between. CDR3 length: 14 residues. CDR3 in amino acids: CASSILRMNTEAFF. The CDR3 DNA reads as TGTGCCAGTAGTATCTTACGGATGAACACTGAAGCTTTCTTT.

This clonotype came up a few times. The rearrangement joins TRBV28 to TRBJ2-1, with TRBD1 as a possible D gene (5 bases). Trimming removed 5 bases at V and 7 bases at J, with 12 bases between. The CDR3 spans 13 residues. CDR1 and CDR2 from the germline V gene are MDHEN and SYDVKM. The CDR3 bases are TGTGCCAGCAGTCCCGTGACAGCAAATGAGCAGTTCTTC. Its protein is CASSPVTANEQFF. The full variable domain, rest sourced from reference TRBV28 and TRBJ2-1, is DVKVTQSSRYLVKRTGEKVFLECVQDMDHENMFWYRQDPGLGLRLIYFSYDVKMKEKGDIPEGYSVSREKKERFSLILESASTNQTSMYLCASSPVTANEQFFGPGTRLTVL.

This clonotype was detected ten times or more. The rearrangement uses TRBV29-1 and TRBJ1-1; D is unresolved. The CDR3 is 12 residues long. The germline V gene encodes CDR1 SQVTM and CDR2 ANQGSEA. V was trimmed by 5 bases and J by 4 bases, leaving 11 bases between them. CDR3 protein: CSVKKGGTEAFF. For the CDR3, the DNA is TGCAGCGTTAAAAAGGGAGGCACTGAAGCTTTCTTT.

This clonotype has just a few counts. The rearrangement links TRBV6-2 or TRBV6-3 to TRBJ2-7; either TRBD1 or TRBD2 may supply D (5 bases each). The CDR3 sequence is 15 residues long. V lost 4 bases and J 2 bases, leaving 15 bases between the germline ends. CDR1 and CDR2 (germline): MNHEY, SVGEGT. The CDR3 reads CASSFFRDQTYEQYF. DNA of the CDR3: TGTGCCAGCAGTTTCTTTAGGGACCAAACCTACGAGCAGTACTTC.

The J gene is TRBJ2-7, the V gene TRBV28; D might be TRBD1 or TRBD2, each matching 5 bases. Germline values: CDR1 MDHEN, CDR2 SYDVKM. The CDR3 is 16 residues long. Trimming cost V 3 bases and J 2 bases, with 17 bases left between them. CDR3 coding DNA: TGTGCCAGCAGTTTCGGGATGAAGAGGGGAACCTACGAGCAGTACTTC. Translation: CASSFGMKRGTYEQYF.

This clonotype showed up many times. The V call is TRBV28, the J call TRBJ2-1, with 10 bases lining up with TRBD2. Germline CDR1 reads MDHEN; CDR2 reads SYDVKM. This CDR3 contains 19 residues. The ends lost 4 bases at V and 5 bases at J; junction bases unmatched: 17. The CDR3 bases are TGTGCCAGCAGTTCCTTCGGGACAATGACTAGCGGGCCGAACAATGAGCAGTTCTTC. The encoded protein is CASSSFGTMTSGPNNEQFF.

This clonotype was found many times. The rearrangement links TRBV11-2 to TRBJ2-3; 11 bases agree with TRBD2. V lost 5 bases, J lost 2 bases, and 6 bases stayed unmatched. The CDR3 runs 16 residues. Germline lookup yields CDR1 SGHAT and CDR2 FQNNGV. CDR3 DNA: TGTGCCAGCAGCCCTCTAGCGGGAGGTCACACAGATACGCAGTATTTT. Its translation: CASSPLAGGHTDTQYF.

The chain joins TRBV28 to TRBJ1-5; no firm D call. Trimming took 6 bases from V and 2 from J, leaving 17 bases between them. Germline V CDR1 and CDR2: MDHEN, SYDVKM. The CDR3 contains 16 residues. The CDR3 nucleotides are TGTGCCAGCAGCCGATGGGAGGGTTCGGGCAATCAGCCCCAGCATTTT. Its protein is CASSRWEGSGNQPQHF.

The chain has TRBV6-1 and TRBJ2-7; 7 bases are shared with TRBD1. With 7 bases clipped from V and 1 base from J, the junction kept 10 bases outside the gene matches. The CDR3 has 15 residues. CDR1 is MNHNS, CDR2 SASEGT, per germline. Here the CDR3 DNA reads TGTGCCAGCAATCTCGACAGGGACCCTTCCTACGAGCAGTACTTC. It yields the protein CASNLDRDPSYEQYF.

The V gene is TRBV5-6, the J gene TRBJ2-3; TRBD1 matches at 10 bases. The length of the CDR3 is 16 residues. The germline V gene has CDR1 SGHDT and CDR2 YYEEEE. J was trimmed by 5 bases and V by 4 bases; bases with no gene match: 10. CDR3 loop: CASSIRQGAILDTQYF. In DNA form, the CDR3 reads TGTGCCAGCAGCATAAGACAGGGGGCGATATTAGATACGCAGTATTTT.

A note on this clonotype: The junction departs from the called germline gene at one end, perhaps through a read error. V is TRBV11-2 and J is TRBJ1-3; 9 bases fit TRBD1. CDR3 length equals 15 residues. Looked up from germline, CDR1 is SGHAT and CDR2 is FQNNGV. CDR3 in DNA: TGTGCCAGCAGCAGGGGACAGGGAGCTGGAAGCACCATATATTTT. Protein sequence: CASSRGQGAGSTIYF.

This clonotype was detected ten times or more. The chain uses TRBV11-1 and TRBJ1-2; D uncertain. The germline V and J ends were trimmed by 2 bases and 8 bases, with 12 bases remaining between them. Germline CDR1 reads SGHAT; CDR2 reads FQDESV (reference sequence). The CDR3 has 13 residues. The CDR3 DNA is TGTGCCAGCAGCTTAAACGACATGGGGGGCTACACCTTC. It yields the protein CASSLNDMGGYTF.

In this sample, this clonotype turned up a few times. The V gene is TRBV5-1, the J gene TRBJ2-7; 9 positions agree with TRBD1. The germline CDR1 and CDR2 sequences are SGHRS and YFSETQ. The V gene end was trimmed by 4 bases and the J gene end by 5 bases; junction bases not matched to a gene: 10. The CDR3 loop spans 15 amino acids. The CDR3 loop is CASSPPGQGINEQYF. CDR3 in DNA: TGCGCCAGCAGCCCGCCGGGACAGGGCATCAACGAGCAGTACTTC. The variable domain in full, with the rest retrieved from reference TRBV5-1 and TRBJ2-7, is KAGVTQTPRYLIKTRGQQVTLSCSPISGHRSVSWYQQTPGQGLQFLFEYFSETQRNKGNFPGRFSGRQFSNSRSEMNVSTLELGDSALYLCASSPPGQGINEQYFGPGTRLTVT.

There are many counts of this clonotype. This chain uses TRBV18 with TRBJ1-2; D unclear. Per the germline V gene, CDR1 is KGHSH and CDR2 is LQKENI. The CDR3 runs 13 residues. Trimming pared 0 bases from V and 4 bases from J, leaving 6 bases between. The CDR3 loop is CASSPPAVYGYTF. The CDR3 DNA reads TGTGCCAGCTCACCACCGGCAGTCTATGGCTACACCTTC.

This clonotype was picked up a small number of times. The genes are TRBV20-1 and TRBJ1-6, with D unclear. Trimming cost V 0 bases and J 7 bases, with 16 bases left between them. This CDR3 has 16 residues. The germline CDR1 and CDR2 sequences are DFQATT and SNEGSKA (reference sequence). DNA for the CDR3: TGCAGTGCTAGAGATCCCGGGTCTAAGCTGAATTCACCCCTCCACTTT. Protein product: CSARDPGSKLNSPLHF.

In its sample, this clonotype was seen many times. V is TRBV7-9 and J is TRBJ2-1; 9 positions match TRBD2. The CDR3 runs 16 residues. The V gene's germline CDR1 is SEHNR and CDR2 FQNEAQ (reference sequence). The ends lost 4 bases at V and 2 bases at J; junction bases unmatched: 6. The CDR3 DNA reads TGTGCCAGCAGCTCGACGGCGGGAGGGACCTACAATGAGCAGTTCTTC. It yields the protein CASSSTAGGTYNEQFF.

This clonotype was detected a few times. The rearrangement joins TRBV5-1 to TRBJ2-7, with D tentatively TRBD2 (6 bases). The CDR3 covers 15 residues. From germline, CDR1 is SGHRS and CDR2 YFSETQ. V lost 5 bases, J lost 1 base, and 16 bases lay in between. The CDR3 reads CASRPGLAASYEQYF. The CDR3 nucleotides are TGCGCCAGCAGACCCGGGTTAGCGGCTTCCTACGAGCAGTACTTC. Complete variable domain (other parts from reference TRBV5-1 and TRBJ2-7): KAGVTQTPRYLIKTRGQQVTLSCSPISGHRSVSWYQQTPGQGLQFLFEYFSETQRNKGNFPGRFSGRQFSNSRSEMNVSTLELGDSALYLCASRPGLAASYEQYFGPGTRLTVT.

The chain links TRBV20-1 to TRBJ2-1; 11 positions match TRBD1. Germline values: CDR1 DFQATT, CDR2 SNEGSKA (reference sequence). CDR3 length: 15 amino acids. V trimming: 0 bases; J trimming: 6 bases; junction bases outside the gene matches: 4. CDR3 loop: CSAREWDRGGNEQFF. The DNA of the CDR3 is TGCAGTGCTAGAGAATGGGACAGGGGGGGCAATGAGCAGTTCTTC.

This clonotype was seen a few times. The chain links TRBV20-1 to TRBJ1-6; a weak D match, TRBD1 (6 bases). With 3 bases removed from V and 6 bases from J, the gap between germline ends came to 18 bases. Germline loops: CDR1 DFQATT, CDR2 SNEGSKA (reference sequence). This CDR3 has 16 amino acids. The CDR3 loop is CSASLSGRGTNSPLHF. CDR3 nucleotides: TGCAGTGCTAGCTTGTCGGGAAGGGGGACTAATTCACCCCTCCACTTT.

This clonotype was detected only a few times. The J gene is TRBJ2-3, the V gene TRBV2, with D possibly being TRBD1 or TRBD2 (5 bases each). V shed 11 bases and J shed 4 bases, with 22 bases lying between them. The CDR3 totals 15 residues. Germline loops: CDR1 SNHLY, CDR2 FYNNEI. CDR3 loop: CAPKWQGRSADTQYF. The CDR3 DNA reads as TGTGCCCCCAAGTGGCAGGGACGTTCGGCAGATACGCAGTATTTT.

This clonotype was recorded many times. J is TRBJ1-2 and V is TRBV30; a weak D match, TRBD1 (6 bases). Germline V gene lookup returns CDR1 GTSNPN and CDR2 SVGIG (reference sequence). The CDR3 is 15 residues long. V was pared by 3 bases and J by 2 bases, with 16 bases between. This chain's CDR3 is CAWRDTGYRNYGYTF. The CDR3 nucleotides read TGTGCCTGGAGGGACACAGGGTATCGGAACTATGGCTACACCTTC.

Comment on this clonotype: The junction shows a germline mismatch at one end, possibly a read error. The chain combines TRBV6-1 with TRBJ2-7, with D possibly being TRBD1 or TRBD2 (5 bases each). There are 14 residues in the CDR3. Germline CDR1 is MNHNS and CDR2 is SASEGT. The chain's CDR3 is CASRKAEGPYGQYF. The CDR3 region has the DNA TGTGCCAGCCGGAAAGCTGAGGGGCCCTACGGGCAGTACTTC.

This rearrangement joins TRBV12-3 or TRBV12-4 to TRBJ1-3; no clear D. The CDR3 is made up of 14 amino acids. Trimming removed 5 bases at V and 1 base at J, with 9 bases between. The DNA of the CDR3 is TGTGCCAGCAGTGATTCGGGATCTGGAAACACCATATATTTT. Its translation is CASSDSGSGNTIYF.

The chain uses TRBV6-1 and TRBJ1-2; tentatively, D is TRBD1 (6 bases). V dropped 3 bases and J dropped 4 bases, with 9 bases sitting between them. Germline-derived CDR1 and CDR2 are MNHNS and SASEGT. This CDR3 contains 13 residues. This CDR3 is CASSDTGSYGYTF. The CDR3, as DNA: TGTGCCAGCAGTGACACAGGGTCCTATGGCTACACCTTC.